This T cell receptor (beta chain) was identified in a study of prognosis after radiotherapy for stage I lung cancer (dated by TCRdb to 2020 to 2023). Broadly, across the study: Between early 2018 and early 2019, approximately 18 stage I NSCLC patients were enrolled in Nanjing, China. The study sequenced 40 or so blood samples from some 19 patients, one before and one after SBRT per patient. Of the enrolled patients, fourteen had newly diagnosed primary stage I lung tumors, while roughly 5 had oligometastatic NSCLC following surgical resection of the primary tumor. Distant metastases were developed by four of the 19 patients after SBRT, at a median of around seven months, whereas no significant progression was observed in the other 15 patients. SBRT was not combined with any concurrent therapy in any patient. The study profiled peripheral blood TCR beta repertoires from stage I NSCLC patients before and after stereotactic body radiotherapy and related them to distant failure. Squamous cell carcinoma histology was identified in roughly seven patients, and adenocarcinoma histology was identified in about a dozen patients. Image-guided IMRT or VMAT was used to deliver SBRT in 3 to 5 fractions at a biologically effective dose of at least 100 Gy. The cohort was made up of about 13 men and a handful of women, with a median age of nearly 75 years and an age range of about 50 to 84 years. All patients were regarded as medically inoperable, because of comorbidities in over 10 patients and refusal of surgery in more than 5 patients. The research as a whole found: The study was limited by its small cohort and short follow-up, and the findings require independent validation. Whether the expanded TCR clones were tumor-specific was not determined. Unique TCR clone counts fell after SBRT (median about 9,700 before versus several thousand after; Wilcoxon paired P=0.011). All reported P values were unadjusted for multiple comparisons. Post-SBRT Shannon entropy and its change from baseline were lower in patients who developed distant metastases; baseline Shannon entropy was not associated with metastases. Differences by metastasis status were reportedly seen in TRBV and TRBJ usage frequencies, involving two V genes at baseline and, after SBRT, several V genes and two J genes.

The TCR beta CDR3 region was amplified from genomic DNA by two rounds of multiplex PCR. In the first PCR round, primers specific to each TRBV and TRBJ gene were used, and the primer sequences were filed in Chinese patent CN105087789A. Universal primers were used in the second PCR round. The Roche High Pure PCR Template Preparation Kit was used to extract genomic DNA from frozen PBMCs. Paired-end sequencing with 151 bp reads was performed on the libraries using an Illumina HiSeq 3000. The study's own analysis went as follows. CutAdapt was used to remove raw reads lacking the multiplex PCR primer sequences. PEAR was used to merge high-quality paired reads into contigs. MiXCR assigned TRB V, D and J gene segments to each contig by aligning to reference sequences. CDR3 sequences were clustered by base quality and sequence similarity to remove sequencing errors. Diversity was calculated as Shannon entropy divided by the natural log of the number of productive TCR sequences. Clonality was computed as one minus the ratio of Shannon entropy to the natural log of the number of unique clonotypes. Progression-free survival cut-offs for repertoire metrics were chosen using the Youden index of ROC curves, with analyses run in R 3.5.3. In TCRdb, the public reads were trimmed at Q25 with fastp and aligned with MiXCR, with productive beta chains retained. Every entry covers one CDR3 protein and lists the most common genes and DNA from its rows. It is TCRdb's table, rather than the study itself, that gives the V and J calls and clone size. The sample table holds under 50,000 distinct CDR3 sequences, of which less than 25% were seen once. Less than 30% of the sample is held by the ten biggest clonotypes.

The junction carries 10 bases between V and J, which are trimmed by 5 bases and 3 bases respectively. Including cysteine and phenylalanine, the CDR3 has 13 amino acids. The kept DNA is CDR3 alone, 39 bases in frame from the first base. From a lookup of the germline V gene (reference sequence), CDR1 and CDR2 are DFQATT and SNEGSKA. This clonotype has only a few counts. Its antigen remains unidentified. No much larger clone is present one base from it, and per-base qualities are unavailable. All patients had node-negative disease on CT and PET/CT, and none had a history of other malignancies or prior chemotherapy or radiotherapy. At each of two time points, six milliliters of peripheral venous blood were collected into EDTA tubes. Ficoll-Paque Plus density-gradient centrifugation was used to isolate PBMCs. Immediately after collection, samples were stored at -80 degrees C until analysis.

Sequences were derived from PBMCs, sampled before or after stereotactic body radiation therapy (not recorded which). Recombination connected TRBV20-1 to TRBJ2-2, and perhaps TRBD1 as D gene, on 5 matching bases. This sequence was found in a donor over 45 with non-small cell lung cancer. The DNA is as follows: TGCAGTGCTCTCGACAGTTACACCGGGGAGCTGTTTTTT. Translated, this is CSALDSYTGELFF.